The next 20 T cell receptor beta chains were all read from a single sample in a study of human T cells and chemical hapten exposure. As for time point: pre-sensitization, week 0. Treatment here: therapeutic diphenylcyclopropenone sensitization with weekly scalp DPC. MiXCR, run by TCRdb on the RACE reads, gives a single entry per CDR3 protein. This table has about 350,000 distinct CDR3 sequences, around 5.5% appearing once. The source was whole blood, collected in connection with sensitization to the hapten diphenylcyclopropenone (DPC). The receptors here all came from a woman under 30 with alopecia areata. Some clones in this sample may be carry-over from other donors' samples.

This clonotype was seen at least ten times. The CDR3: CSARPPPLNYGYTF. CDR3 DNA sequence: TGCAGTGCTCGACCACCCCCCTTAAACTATGGCTACACCTTC. V usage is TRBV20-1 and J usage is TRBJ1-2; D remains ambiguous. The germline V and J ends were trimmed by 5 bases and 2 bases, with 15 bases remaining between them. This CDR3 comprises 14 residues. CDR1 is DFQATT, CDR2 SNEGSKA, per germline (reference sequence).

The chain uses TRBV6-2 or TRBV6-3 and TRBJ2-2; 10 positions match TRBD2. The CDR3 contains 19 residues. After removal of 2 bases from V and 2 bases from J, the junction contained 11 bases not matched to a gene. The germline gives CDR1 MNHEY, CDR2 SVGEGT. CDR3 bases: TGTGCCAGCAGTTACCTCAGCGGGGGGGACCTTAAAAACACCGGGGAGCTGTTTTTT. Encoded protein: CASSYLSGGDLKNTGELFF.

V gene TRBV2 combines with J gene TRBJ1-5, with 8 positions matching TRBD1. Per germline, CDR1 SNHLY and CDR2 FYNNEI. Unmatched junction bases numbered 12, after V lost 6 bases and J lost 2 bases. This CDR3 has 17 amino acids. The CDR3 sequence: CASRQDRAFMRNQPQHF. The DNA for the CDR3 is TGTGCCAGCAGGCAGGACAGGGCTTTTATGCGCAATCAGCCCCAGCATTTT.

The CDR3 spells CAISESSGGAEQFF. In DNA, the CDR3 is TGTGCCATCAGTGAGTCTAGCGGGGGGGCTGAGCAGTTCTTC. V usage is TRBV10-3 and J usage is TRBJ2-1; 11 bases align to TRBD2. V shed 0 bases, J shed 9 bases, and the junction held 1 base outside the gene matches. This CDR3 has 14 amino acids. Germline V gives CDR1 ENHRY, CDR2 SYGVKD.

This clonotype has a handful of counts. V gene TRBV2 combines with J gene TRBJ1-2, with a weak D call TRBD1 (6 bases). V shed 6 bases and J shed 0 bases, with 14 bases lying between them. Germline V gene data show CDR1 as SNHLY and CDR2 as FYNNEI. This CDR3 contains 15 residues. Here the CDR3 DNA reads TGTGCCAGCAGCCGACAGGAACGAACTAACTATGGCTACACCTTC. Its protein is CASSRQERTNYGYTF.

This clonotype was seen at least ten times. V and J are TRBV4-1 and TRBJ1-3; 8 positions match TRBD1. V lost 3 bases to trimming and J lost 8 bases; unmatched junction nucleotides: 12. From germline, CDR1 is MGHRA and CDR2 YSYEKL. The CDR3 sequence is 16 residues long. The CDR3 region is CASSQQPGQALHTIYF. In DNA form, the CDR3 reads TGCGCCAGCAGCCAGCAACCGGGACAGGCACTTCACACCATATATTTT.

The V gene is TRBV28, the J gene TRBJ2-5; 10 nucleotides line up with TRBD1. The germline V gene encodes CDR1 MDHEN and CDR2 SYDVKM. The length of the CDR3 is 15 residues. The ends lost 7 bases at V and 4 bases at J; junction bases unmatched: 9. CDR3 nucleotide sequence: TGTGCCAGCATGGACAGGGGGACATATAGAGAGACCCAGTACTTC. This translates into CASMDRGTYRETQYF.

The chain combines TRBV20-1 with TRBJ1-2; D remains unclear. The CDR3 contains 17 residues. The V and J ends lost 1 base and 0 bases respectively, with 18 bases between them. Germline values: CDR1 DFQATT, CDR2 SNEGSKA (reference sequence). DNA for the CDR3: TGCAGTGCTAGAGTAGAGGGAGGCACGACTACTAACTATGGCTACACCTTC. Its translation is CSARVEGGTTTNYGYTF.

This chain joins TRBV18 and TRBJ1-2, with a possible D match to TRBD1 (5 bases). The ends were cut back, 3 bases at V and 4 bases at J, with 12 bases in the middle. This CDR3 is built from 14 residues. CDR1 is KGHSH and CDR2 is LQKENI in the germline V gene. CDR3 DNA sequence: TGTGCCAGCTCACCTCCCGGGGCACTCTATGGCTACACCTTC. Its translation is CASSPPGALYGYTF.

The table lists this clonotype with a few counts. The CDR3 here is CASRESGTGAYEQYF. The CDR3 nucleotides read TGTGCCAGCAGAGAATCCGGGACGGGAGCCTACGAGCAGTACTTC. J is TRBJ2-7 and V is TRBV27; weak D call: TRBD2 (6 bases). Germline V gene sequence: CDR1 MNHEY, CDR2 SMNVEV (reference sequence). V gave up 6 bases and J gave up 2 bases, with 17 bases separating them. This CDR3 has 15 residues.

The genes are TRBV5-4 and TRBJ1-1; tentatively, D is TRBD1 (6 bases). Trimming stripped 6 bases from V and 5 bases from J, with 14 bases between. CDR3 length: 13 residues. Germline V lookup: CDR1 SGHNT, CDR2 YYREEE (reference sequence). The DNA for the CDR3 is TGTGCCAGCACCGTGAGGGGGGGAACTGAAGCTTTCTTT. Translating gives CASTVRGGTEAFF.

This clonotype has just a few counts. The CDR3 DNA reads as TGTGCCAGCAGGTCAGGGCAAGGCGGGGAGCTGTTTTTT. Residues: CASRSGQGGELFF. The gene calls are TRBV6-2 or TRBV6-3 and TRBJ2-2, with a possible D match to TRBD1 (5 bases). The CDR3 totals 13 residues. Trimming took 6 bases from V and 7 from J, leaving 12 bases between them. Germline assignment: CDR1 MNHEY and CDR2 SVGEGT.

This clonotype was recorded at least ten times. This chain connects TRBV29-1 to TRBJ1-2; tentatively, D is TRBD1 (6 bases). CDR3 length: 14 residues. Germline loops: CDR1 SQVTM, CDR2 ANQGSEA. The V and J ends lost 7 bases and 1 base respectively, with 16 bases between them. The CDR3, as DNA: TGCAGCGCTGCCGCAGGGGCCCTTAACTATGGCTACACCTTC. Translation gives CSAAAGALNYGYTF.

Here the CDR3 reads CASSSLGTGGVLHEKLFF. In nucleotides, the CDR3 is TGTGCCAGCAGTTCCCTAGGGACAGGGGGGGTTCTGCATGAAAAACTGTTTTTT. The V gene is TRBV27, the J gene TRBJ1-4; 11 bases are a match to TRBD1. This CDR3 is 18 amino acids long. V shed 4 bases and J 6 bases; nucleotides not matched to a gene: 13. Germline-derived CDR1 and CDR2 are MNHEY and SMNVEV (reference sequence).

The table lists this clonotype with a few counts. V usage is TRBV3-1 and J usage is TRBJ1-3; D unclear. The germline V gene encodes CDR1 LGHDT and CDR2 YNNKEL (reference sequence). CDR3 length: 15 amino acids. V was cut by 1 base and J by 4 bases, with 11 bases left in between. The CDR3 loop is CASSQVSGSGNTIYF. The CDR3 DNA reads TGTGCCAGCAGCCAAGTATCCGGGTCCGGAAACACCATATATTTT.

The rearrangement links TRBV4-3 to TRBJ1-1; no clear D. Trimming cost V 4 bases and J 0 bases, with 9 bases left between them. This CDR3 has 14 amino acids. Germline CDR1 and CDR2: LGHNA and YSLEER. Written as DNA, the CDR3 is TGCGCCAGCAGCCGAGGCGGAGTGAACACTGAAGCTTTCTTT. It translates to CASSRGGVNTEAFF.

CDR3 coding DNA: TGCAGTGCTCCCAGGGACAGGGGTAACACCGGGGAGCTGTTTTTT. Amino acids: CSAPRDRGNTGELFF. This sequence joins TRBV20-1 and TRBJ2-2; 10 bases align to TRBD1. Looked up from germline, CDR1 is DFQATT and CDR2 is SNEGSKA (reference sequence). The J segment lost 2 bases and the V segment lost 5 bases, leaving 5 bases of the junction unmatched. This CDR3 has 15 residues.

The chain employs TRBV27 and TRBJ1-1; D is perhaps TRBD1 (5 bases). Trimming cost V 6 bases and J 1 base, with 12 bases left between them. Germline CDR1 and CDR2: MNHEY and SMNVEV (reference sequence). This CDR3 has 14 amino acids. CDR3 loop: CASSYRQSNTEAFF. CDR3 sequence (DNA): TGTGCCAGCAGCTACCGACAGTCGAACACTGAAGCTTTCTTT.

The V call is TRBV6-1, the J call TRBJ2-1; D perhaps matches TRBD2 (5 bases). This CDR3 spans 15 amino acids. V was trimmed by 3 bases and J by 4 bases, leaving 13 bases between them. Germline V gene lookup returns CDR1 MNHNS and CDR2 SASEGT. CDR3: CASSENWEIYNEQFF. The CDR3 DNA is TGTGCCAGCAGTGAGAATTGGGAGATATACAATGAGCAGTTCTTC.

The V call is TRBV10-3, the J call TRBJ2-5; 7 nucleotides agree with TRBD2. V shed 0 bases, J shed 2 bases, and the junction held 0 bases outside the gene matches. Germline CDR1 reads ENHRY; CDR2 reads SYGVKD. CDR3 length: 14 residues. This chain's CDR3 is CAISESGGQETQYF. The CDR3 coding sequence is TGTGCCATCAGTGAGTCGGGAGGGCAAGAGACCCAGTACTTC.